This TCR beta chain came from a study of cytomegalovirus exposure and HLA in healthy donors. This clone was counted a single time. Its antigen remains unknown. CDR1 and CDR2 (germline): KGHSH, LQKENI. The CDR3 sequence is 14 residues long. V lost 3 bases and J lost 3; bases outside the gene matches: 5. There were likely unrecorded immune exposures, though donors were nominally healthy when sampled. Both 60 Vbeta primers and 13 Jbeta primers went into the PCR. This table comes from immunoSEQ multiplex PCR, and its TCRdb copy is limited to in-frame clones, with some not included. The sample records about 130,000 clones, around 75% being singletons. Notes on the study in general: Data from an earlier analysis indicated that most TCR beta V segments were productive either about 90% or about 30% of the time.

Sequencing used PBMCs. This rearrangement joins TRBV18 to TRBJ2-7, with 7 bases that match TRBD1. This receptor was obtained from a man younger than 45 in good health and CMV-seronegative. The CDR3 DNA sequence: TGTGCCAGCTCACCGCAGGGACAGATCTACGAGCAGTACTTC. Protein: CASSPQGQIYEQYF.